Presented here are 14 T cell receptor beta chains from one specimen sequenced in a study of blood T cell repertoires in COVID-19. The table came from immunoSEQ multiplex PCR; TCRdb's copy has only in-frame clones and leaves some out. Counted here are roughly 130,000 clones, almost 85% occurring once; the ten biggest clones make up around 13%. The specimen was peripheral blood. Receptors were obtained from a woman under 40 who had recovered from COVID-19.

The sample holds a few counts of this clone. The rearrangement joins TRBV6-5 to TRBJ1-1; TRBD1 might be the D (5 bases). V was clipped by 0 bases and J by 6 bases, with 17 bases between them. Per the germline V gene, CDR1 is MNHEY and CDR2 is SVGAGI. The CDR3 extends over 16 amino acids. CDR3 DNA sequence: TGTGCCAGCAGTTACTCGATCGGGCAGGGTCACCCTGAAGCTTTCTTT. It encodes CASSYSIGQGHPEAFF.

The CDR3 region has the DNA TGTGCCAGCAGTTTAAAACAGGGTGGCACTGAAGCTTTCTTT. This sequence encodes CASSLKQGGTEAFF. V is TRBV27 and J is TRBJ1-1; the D gene is possibly TRBD1 (6 bases). CDR3 size: 14 residues. Trimming removed 2 bases at V and 4 bases at J, with 11 bases between. Per the germline V gene, CDR1 is MNHEY and CDR2 is SMNVEV (reference sequence).

This chain joins TRBV27 and TRBJ2-6, with 9 nucleotides matching TRBD1. The CDR3 has 16 amino acids. V shed 5 bases, J shed 4 bases, and the junction held 6 bases outside the gene matches. Per the germline V gene, CDR1 is MNHEY and CDR2 is SMNVEV (reference sequence). The CDR3 DNA reads TGTGCCAGCAGTCCGGGACAGGGCGCCGGGGCCAACGTCCTGACTTTC. Its protein is CASSPGQGAGANVLTF.

Many counts were recorded for this clone. V usage is TRBV2 and J usage is TRBJ1-6, with 7 bases identical to TRBD1. This CDR3 is 15 amino acids long. With 6 bases clipped from V and 8 bases from J, the junction kept 10 bases outside the gene matches. Germline V lookup: CDR1 SNHLY, CDR2 FYNNEI. CDR3 nucleotide sequence: TGTGCCAGCAGGGCCCAAACAGGGGCAGATTCACCCCTCCACTTT. It specifies CASRAQTGADSPLHF. The full variable domain, in which reference TRBV2 and TRBJ1-6 provide the parts outside the CDR3, is EPEVTQTPSHQVTQMGQEVILRCVPISNHLYFYWYRQILGQKVEFLVSFYNNEISEKSEIFDDQFSVERPDGSNFTLKIRSTKLEDSAMYFCASRAQTGADSPLHFGNGTRLTVT.

The CDR3 sequence: CASRRDTLNTEAFF. CDR3 nucleotide sequence: TGTGCCAGCAGAAGGGACACCTTGAACACTGAAGCTTTCTTT. The rearrangement links TRBV6-5 to TRBJ1-1, with D perhaps matching TRBD1 (6 bases). Germline V gene data show CDR1 as MNHEY and CDR2 as SVGAGI. V was shortened by 6 bases and J by 0 bases, with 11 bases between the two germline ends. CDR3 length equals 14 residues.

V gene TRBV30 combines with J gene TRBJ1-4; D is undetermined. V was pared by 0 bases and J by 5 bases, with 7 bases between. Germline lookup yields CDR1 GTSNPN and CDR2 SVGIG (reference sequence). The CDR3 consists of 13 residues. The CDR3 loop is CAWSVSKNEKLFF. The CDR3 region has the DNA TGTGCCTGGAGTGTGTCTAAAAATGAAAAACTGTTTTTT.

This chain uses TRBV18 with TRBJ1-4; D may be TRBD1 (5 bases). This CDR3 has 16 residues. CDR1 is KGHSH, CDR2 LQKENI, per germline. Between the trimmed V and J ends, which lost 1 base and 0 bases, there was a span of 9 bases. The CDR3 DNA sequence: TGTGCCAGCTCACCACTCGGGGGGACAACTAATGAAAAACTGTTTTTT. Protein sequence: CASSPLGGTTNEKLFF. The whole variable domain, filled in from reference TRBV18 and TRBJ1-4, reads NAGVMQNPRHLVRRRGQEARLRCSPMKGHSHVYWYRQLPEEGLKFMVYLQKENIIDESGMPKERFSAEFPKEGPSILRIQQVVRGDSAAYFCASSPLGGTTNEKLFFGSGTQLSVL.

This rearrangement joins TRBV7-8 to TRBJ1-3; D may be TRBD1 (6 bases). Deletions cut 6 bases from V and 2 bases from J, with 14 bases between. The CDR3 has 15 amino acids. CDR1 SGHVS and CDR2 FQNEAQ come from the germline V gene. This CDR3 is CASRPTGLPGNTIYF. The CDR3 nucleotides read TGTGCCAGCAGACCAACAGGGCTCCCTGGAAACACCATATATTTT. The whole variable domain, remainder taken from reference TRBV7-8 and TRBJ1-3, is GAGVSQSPRYKVAKRGQDVALRCDPISGHVSLFWYQQALGQGPEFLTYFQNEAQLDKSGLPSDRFFAERPEGSVSTLKIQRTQQEDSAVYLCASRPTGLPGNTIYFGEGSWLTVV.

The chain recombines TRBV29-1 with TRBJ1-2; D unresolved. V was trimmed by 3 bases and J by 2 bases, leaving 10 bases between them. The CDR3 totals 13 residues. The germline gives CDR1 SQVTM, CDR2 ANQGSEA. The CDR3 loop is CSVDPEANYGYTF. The CDR3 coding sequence is TGCAGCGTTGATCCGGAAGCGAACTATGGCTACACCTTC.

Worth noting for this clone: The same CDR3 arises from other DNA sequences in this sample as well. J is TRBJ1-2 and V is TRBV27; a weak D match, TRBD1 (5 bases). CDR3 length: 14 amino acids. Between the trimmed V and J ends, which lost 3 bases and 0 bases, there was a span of 8 bases. The germline V gene encodes CDR1 MNHEY and CDR2 SMNVEV (reference sequence). CDR3: CASSLGGANYGYTF. CDR3 DNA sequence: TGTGCCAGCAGTTTGGGGGGTGCTAACTATGGCTACACCTTC.

This rearrangement joins TRBV12-5 to TRBJ1-1, with 9 bases identical to TRBD1. V trimming: 2 bases; J trimming: 1 base; junction bases outside the gene matches: 5. Looked up from germline, CDR1 is LGHNT and CDR2 is FRNRAP. The CDR3 loop spans 16 amino acids. DNA of the CDR3: TGTGCTAGTGGTTTGCTTCACAGGGGGCCGAACACTGAAGCTTTCTTT. This encodes CASGLLHRGPNTEAFF.

The V and J genes are TRBV5-8 and TRBJ2-1, with 9 bases lining up with TRBD2. CDR1 SGHTS and CDR2 YDEGEE come from the germline V gene. J lost 7 bases, V lost 7 bases, and 12 bases had no gene match. The length of the CDR3 is 15 residues. CDR3 bases: TGTGCCAGCGGTACGTTAGCGGGAGCGGTGAATGAGCAGTTCTTC. It codes for CASGTLAGAVNEQFF.

This clone was counted a few times. The chain recombines TRBV2 with TRBJ1-1; D is possibly TRBD1 (6 bases). V was cut by 6 bases and J by 8 bases, with 10 bases left in between. The length of the CDR3 is 11 residues. Germline CDR1 SNHLY, CDR2 FYNNEI. In DNA form, the CDR3 reads TGTGCCAGCAGCCATCAGGGGGAAGCTTTCTTT. It yields the protein CASSHQGEAFF.

The V gene is TRBV30, the J gene TRBJ1-5; 7 positions agree with TRBD1. The J segment lost 0 bases and the V segment lost 3 bases, leaving 11 bases of the junction unmatched. Germline assignment: CDR1 GTSNPN and CDR2 SVGIG (reference sequence). The CDR3 covers 17 residues. CDR3 protein: CAWSGGEGAYSNQPQHF. The DNA of the CDR3 is TGTGCCTGGAGCGGGGGTGAGGGGGCTTATAGCAATCAGCCCCAGCATTTT.